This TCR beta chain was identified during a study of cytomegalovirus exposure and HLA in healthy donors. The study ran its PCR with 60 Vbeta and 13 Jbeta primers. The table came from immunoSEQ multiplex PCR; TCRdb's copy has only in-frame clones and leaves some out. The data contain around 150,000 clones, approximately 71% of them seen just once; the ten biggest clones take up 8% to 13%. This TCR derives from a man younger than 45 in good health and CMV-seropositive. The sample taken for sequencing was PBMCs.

The CDR3 DNA is TGTGCCAGCAGCTTAGAGGCAGGGGAAATATATGAGCAGTACTTC. It translates to CASSLEAGEIYEQYF. This chain links TRBV7-9 with TRBJ2-7; D is perhaps TRBD1 (6 bases). The CDR3 is 15 amino acids. Trimming removed 1 base at V and 7 bases at J, with 17 bases between. Per germline, CDR1 SEHNR and CDR2 FQNEAQ (reference sequence).